This entry features one T cell receptor (beta chain) sequence. CDR3 size: 13 residues. Per the germline V gene, CDR1 is GTSNPN and CDR2 is SVGIG (reference sequence). Trimming pared 0 bases from V and 0 bases from J, leaving 5 bases between. The source of the sample is a study of blood T cell repertoires in COVID-19. Study context: The United States, Italy and Spain provided the acute and convalescent COVID-19 samples. T cells, B-cell-depleted T cells, or PBMCs supplied cDNA or gDNA.

Source study methods: Reference gene primer amplification yielded estimated nucleated cell counts. Using immunoSEQ multiplex PCR, the repertoire was profiled, and TCRdb retains in-frame clones only, with some absent. V and J calls and clone size are those listed in that table; D and trimming were worked out from the DNA. The sample lists over 150,000 clones, roughly 87% occurring once. Participants spanned ages 18 to 89 years and resided in roughly 26 US areas. This chain joins TRBV30 and TRBJ1-2, with D hard to call. Material for sequencing was PBMCs or T cells enriched from blood (not recorded which). The TCR comes from a woman between 45 and 65 years old who had recovered from COVID-19. The CDR3 DNA is TGTGCCTGGAGTGTGTCCACTAACTATGGCTACACCTTC. This translates into CAWSVSTNYGYTF. Filled out from reference TRBV30 and TRBJ1-2, the complete variable domain reads SQTIHQWPATLVQPVGSPLSLECTVEGTSNPNLYWYRQAAGRGLQLLFYSVGIGQISSEVPQNLSASRPQDRQFILSSKKLLLSDSGFYLCAWSVSTNYGYTFGSGTRLTVV.